This paragraph covers one T cell receptor beta chain sequence. Its specificity is not known. The sample belongs to a study of T cell responses to AZD1222 COVID-19 vaccine. About the study: The analysis combined second doses at about 4 or about 12 weeks. Study observations and caveats: The donor group comprised mostly white British people and more females; the analysis possibly underestimated clonal diversity. Spike-spanning, vaccine-associated CD4 TCRs were dominant at 160-218 and 743-854.

Measured with immunoSEQ multiplex PCR; TCRdb has only the in-frame clones, and not every one. The table records tens of thousands of clones, about 85% of them present only once. The CDR3 totals 15 residues. From germline, CDR1 is SGHAT and CDR2 FQNNGV. V shed 0 bases and J shed 7 bases, with 12 bases lying between them. The TCR sequence derives from an adult in good health. The source material was peripheral blood, sampled on day 0 of AZD1222 vaccination. This chain joins TRBV11-2 and TRBJ1-4; possibly TRBD1 for D (5 bases). The DNA of the CDR3 is TGTGCCAGCAGCTTAGACGGGGGGAACGGTGAAAAACTGTTTTTT. This encodes CASSLDGGNGEKLFF.